This T cell receptor (beta chain) was retrieved from a study of neoadjuvant anti-PD-1 for oral cavity cancer. Described time point: after neoadjuvant nivolumab, at surgical resection. Produced via immunoSEQ multiplex PCR; TCRdb's table is partial and in-frame only. The sample has roughly 9,600 clones, about 66% seen once. Trimming removed 4 bases from V and 5 bases from J; junction bases left unmatched: 6. The length of the CDR3 is 13 residues. The germline CDR1 and CDR2 sequences are SQVTM and ANQGSEA. V and J are TRBV29-1 and TRBJ1-1, with 8 positions matching TRBD1. The origin of this receptor is a person aged 40 to 85 with oral cavity squamous cell carcinoma. The sample consisted of PBMCs, taken after nivolumab (anti-PD-1) treatment. CDR3 coding DNA: TGCAGCGTTGCACAGGGGGTAGGGACTGAAGCTTTCTTT. Translating gives CSVAQGVGTEAFF.